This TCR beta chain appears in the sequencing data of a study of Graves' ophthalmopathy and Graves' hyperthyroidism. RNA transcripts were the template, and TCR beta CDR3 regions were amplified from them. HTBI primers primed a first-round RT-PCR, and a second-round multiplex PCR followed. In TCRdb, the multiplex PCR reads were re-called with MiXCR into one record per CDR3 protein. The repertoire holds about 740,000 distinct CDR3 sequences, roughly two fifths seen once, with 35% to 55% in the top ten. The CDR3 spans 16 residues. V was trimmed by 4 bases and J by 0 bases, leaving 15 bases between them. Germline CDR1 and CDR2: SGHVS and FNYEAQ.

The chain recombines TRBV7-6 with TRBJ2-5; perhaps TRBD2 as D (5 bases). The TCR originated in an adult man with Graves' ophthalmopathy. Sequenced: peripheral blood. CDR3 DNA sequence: TGTGCCAGCAGCTCGCGGACCAGGCGGGACCAAGAGACCCAGTACTTC. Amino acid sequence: CASSSRTRRDQETQYF. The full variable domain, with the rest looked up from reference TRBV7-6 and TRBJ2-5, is GAGVSQSPRYKVTKRGQDVALRCDPISGHVSLYWYRQALGQGPEFLTYFNYEAQQDKSGLPNDRFSAERPEGSISTLTIQRTEQRDSAMYRCASSSRTRRDQETQYFGPGTRLLVL.